Listed here are 32 T cell receptor beta chains from one sample, sequenced in a study of cytomegalovirus exposure and HLA in healthy donors. PCR used 60 Vbeta primers and 13 Jbeta primers. Assay: immunoSEQ multiplex PCR; the TCRdb copy retains only in-frame clones and omits some. Of some 150,000 clones listed, approximately 72% are singletons. The sequenced sample consisted of PBMCs. The receptors here all came from a human donor in good health.

The chain uses TRBV29-1 and TRBJ2-7; 8 bases are shared with TRBD1. CDR3 length equals 13 residues. Trimming removed 5 bases from V and 4 bases from J; junction bases left unmatched: 7. The germline CDR1 and CDR2 sequences are SQVTM and ANQGSEA. CDR3 nucleotide sequence: TGCAGCGTTAGGGACAGGACAAATTACGAGCAGTACTTC. Translating it yields CSVRDRTNYEQYF.

The V gene is TRBV9, the J gene TRBJ1-5, with TRBD1 matching over 9 bases. This CDR3 is 13 amino acids long. V shed 3 bases and J 7 bases; nucleotides not matched to a gene: 2. Germline assignment: CDR1 SGDLS and CDR2 YYNGEE. CDR3 amino acids: CASSAGTGQPQHF. CDR3 coding DNA: TGTGCCAGCAGCGCCGGGACAGGGCAGCCCCAGCATTTT.

The chain links TRBV30 to TRBJ2-7; TRBD1 might be the D (6 bases). Trimming shortened V by 3 bases and J by 7 bases, and 16 bases separated the two germline ends. The CDR3 runs 13 residues. The germline CDR1 and CDR2 sequences are GTSNPN and SVGIG (reference sequence). DNA of the CDR3: TGTGCCTGGAGCGACAGCCGGGACAAGGAGCAGTACTTC. Its translation is CAWSDSRDKEQYF.

The rearrangement uses TRBV4-1 and TRBJ2-3; a weak D match, TRBD2 (6 bases). Germline loops: CDR1 MGHRA, CDR2 YSYEKL. Trimming removed 6 bases at V and 6 bases at J, with 22 bases between. This CDR3 is 16 amino acids long. CDR3 nucleotides: TGCGCCAGCAGTCAACCCGGGGACTCCCGGCGGGATACGCAGTATTTT. Protein: CASSQPGDSRRDTQYF.

This chain connects TRBV5-6 to TRBJ2-3, with D tentatively TRBD1 (7 bases). The CDR3 spans 15 residues. Trimming shortened V by 1 base and J by 3 bases, and 12 bases separated the two germline ends. CDR1 and CDR2 (germline): SGHDT, YYEEEE. Written as DNA, the CDR3 is TGTGCCAGCAGCTTGATGGCAGGGGGGACAGATACGCAGTATTTT. Translating gives CASSLMAGGTDTQYF.

V is TRBV14 and J is TRBJ2-5; TRBD1 matches at 9 bases. The better agreement between TRBJ2-7 and the DNA end casts doubt on the J call. The germline V gene encodes CDR1 SGHDN and CDR2 FVKESK. The CDR3 is 17 residues long. This CDR3 reads CASSQGAGTGSPYEQYF. As DNA, the CDR3 is TGTGCCAGCAGCCAAGGAGCCGGGACAGGGTCCCCGTACGAGCAGTACTTC.

In this sample, this clone turned up once. The chain couples TRBV9 to TRBJ2-7; 10 positions agree with TRBD1. Unmatched junction bases numbered 8, after V lost 4 bases and J lost 4 bases. From germline, CDR1 is SGDLS and CDR2 YYNGEE. This CDR3 has 15 residues. This CDR3 reads CASSLTGTGEYEQYF. Written as DNA, the CDR3 is TGTGCCAGCAGCTTGACCGGGACAGGGGAGTACGAGCAGTACTTC.

The V gene is TRBV5-1, the J gene TRBJ1-6; 9 bases map to TRBD1. CDR3 size: 14 residues. The trim removed 8 bases at V and 8 bases at J, leaving 8 bases unmatched. Germline V lookup: CDR1 SGHRS, CDR2 YFSETQ. The CDR3 region has the DNA TGCGCCAGTAAATCACAGGGGGCTGATTCACCCCTCCACTTT. Residues: CASKSQGADSPLHF.

This chain connects TRBV18 to TRBJ1-1; D may be TRBD1 (5 bases). The CDR3 totals 16 residues. The V and J ends lost 1 base and 3 bases respectively, with 15 bases between them. Looked up from germline, CDR1 is KGHSH and CDR2 is LQKENI. This CDR3 is CASSPRRRGSYTEAFF. For the CDR3, the DNA is TGTGCCAGCTCACCACGCCGACGGGGGAGCTACACTGAAGCTTTCTTT. The whole variable domain, filled in from reference TRBV18 and TRBJ1-1, reads NAGVMQNPRHLVRRRGQEARLRCSPMKGHSHVYWYRQLPEEGLKFMVYLQKENIIDESGMPKERFSAEFPKEGPSILRIQQVVRGDSAAYFCASSPRRRGSYTEAFFGQGTRLTVV.

V usage is TRBV10-3 and J usage is TRBJ1-5; D not certain. The CDR3 contains 14 residues. V lost 0 bases and J 7 bases, leaving 10 bases between the germline ends. Germline V CDR1 and CDR2: ENHRY, SYGVKD. Here the CDR3 reads CAISESTPRQPQHF. The DNA for the CDR3 is TGTGCCATCAGTGAGTCTACCCCGCGGCAGCCCCAGCATTTT.

In its sample, this clone was seen once. The rearrangement joins TRBV10-3 to TRBJ1-5, with TRBD1 as a possible D gene (6 bases). Trimming stripped 6 bases from V and 8 bases from J, with 17 bases between. The germline gives CDR1 ENHRY, CDR2 SYGVKD. CDR3 length equals 14 residues. The DNA for the CDR3 is TGTGCCATCAGGGACAGCGTGGGTAGGAAGCCCCAGCATTTT. Its translation is CAIRDSVGRKPQHF.

A few counts support this clone. This chain uses TRBV4-1 with TRBJ1-1; possible D gene TRBD1, 5 bases. V was shortened by 0 bases and J by 5 bases, with 13 bases between the two germline ends. The CDR3 runs 15 residues. Germline V gives CDR1 MGHRA, CDR2 YSYEKL. The CDR3 DNA is TGCGCCAGCAGCCAAGATTCGGGGGGAGGGACTGAAGCTTTCTTT. It codes for CASSQDSGGGTEAFF.

This clone was seen a few times. This chain uses TRBV4-1 with TRBJ1-6; possibly TRBD1 for D (5 bases). The CDR3 length is 14 residues. Germline V gives CDR1 MGHRA, CDR2 YSYEKL. Trimming stripped 2 bases from V and 7 bases from J, with 9 bases between. The CDR3, as DNA: TGCGCCAGCAGCCAAACAGGTTCCAATTCACCCCTCCACTTT. Its protein product is CASSQTGSNSPLHF.

V and J are TRBV6-6 and TRBJ2-7; TRBD1 agrees at 10 bases. The length of the CDR3 is 16 residues. Germline V gives CDR1 MNHNY, CDR2 SVGAGI (reference sequence). The trim removed 2 bases at V and 1 base at J, leaving 5 bases unmatched. This CDR3 is CASSYAGTGASYEQYF. CDR3 in DNA: TGTGCCAGCAGTTACGCCGGGACAGGGGCATCCTACGAGCAGTACTTC.

This chain links TRBV5-4 with TRBJ2-1, with D perhaps matching TRBD1 (6 bases). The CDR3 runs 15 residues. The germline V and J ends were trimmed by 4 bases and 3 bases, with 14 bases remaining between them. In germline, CDR1 is SGHNT, CDR2 YYREEE (reference sequence). This chain's CDR3 is CASSGARGNYNEQFF. DNA for the CDR3: TGTGCCAGCAGCGGGGCCAGGGGAAACTACAATGAGCAGTTCTTC. Based on the CDR3 plus reference TRBV5-4 and TRBJ2-1, the full variable domain is ETGVTQSPTHLIKTRGQQVTLRCSSQSGHNTVSWYQQALGQGPQFIFQYYREEENGRGNFPPRFSGLQFPNYSSELNVNALELDDSALYLCASSGARGNYNEQFFGPGTRLTVL.

This chain connects TRBV6-5 to TRBJ2-3; perhaps TRBD2 as D (7 bases). This CDR3 contains 15 residues. Per germline, CDR1 MNHEY and CDR2 SVGAGI. Between the trimmed V and J ends, which lost 5 bases and 2 bases, there was a span of 14 bases. The CDR3 DNA is TGTGCCAGCAGTCCGCGGGGGCCCCCCACAGATACGCAGTATTTT. Protein: CASSPRGPPTDTQYF.

V usage is TRBV7-8 and J usage is TRBJ1-1; TRBD1 aligns across 7 bases. The CDR3 covers 12 residues. Per the germline V gene, CDR1 is SGHVS and CDR2 is FQNEAQ. The junction had 3 bases not matched to a gene; V was cut back by 6 bases and J by 5 bases. DNA for the CDR3: TGTGCCAGCAGGGAACAGGGGACTGAAGCTTTCTTT. Amino acid sequence: CASREQGTEAFF. The full variable domain, rest sourced from reference TRBV7-8 and TRBJ1-1, is GAGVSQSPRYKVAKRGQDVALRCDPISGHVSLFWYQQALGQGPEFLTYFQNEAQLDKSGLPSDRFFAERPEGSVSTLKIQRTQQEDSAVYLCASREQGTEAFFGQGTRLTVV.

This clone was seen more than once but under ten times. The chain carries TRBV6-5 and TRBJ2-1, with D hard to call. V shed 0 bases and J shed 4 bases, with 7 bases lying between them. The germline V gene encodes CDR1 MNHEY and CDR2 SVGAGI. The CDR3 is 14 amino acids. DNA of the CDR3: TGTGCCAGCAGTTACTCGATTACATACAATGAGCAGTTCTTC. Its protein is CASSYSITYNEQFF.

The sample holds a few counts of this clone. The CDR3 nucleotides read TGTGCCAGCAGTCTCGGGAATGAAAAACTGTTTTTT. It encodes CASSLGNEKLFF. The rearrangement links TRBV25-1 to TRBJ1-4; no definite D call. Germline V gene sequence: CDR1 MGHDK, CDR2 SYGVNS. The CDR3 consists of 12 residues. Trimming stripped 5 bases from V and 5 bases from J, with 6 bases between.

This chain links TRBV7-2 with TRBJ1-1, with D possibly matching TRBD1 (6 bases). Trimming stripped 1 base from V and 5 bases from J, with 14 bases between. CDR3 length: 15 residues. Germline values: CDR1 SGHTA, CDR2 FQGNSA. The CDR3 spells CASSLEGTTPTEAFF. CDR3 nucleotide sequence: TGTGCCAGCAGCTTAGAAGGGACAACCCCTACTGAAGCTTTCTTT.

The chain is built from TRBV1 and TRBJ2-7; the table gives TRBD1 as D, unverified against the DNA. TRBV1 is recorded as a pseudogene. The length of the CDR3 is 16 residues. CDR3 DNA sequence: TGCACCAGCAGCCACGCCCAGGCGTGTAGCTCCTACGAGCAGTACTTC. As protein: CTSSHAQACSSYEQYF.

The chain employs TRBV28 and TRBJ2-5, with unresolved D. This CDR3 region has 12 residues. The V end was cut by 2 bases, the J end by 5 bases, with 6 bases between. CDR1 and CDR2 from the germline V gene are MDHEN and SYDVKM. CDR3 nucleotide sequence: TGTGCCAGCAGTTTAAACATGGAGACCCAGTACTTC. The encoded protein is CASSLNMETQYF.

This clone was recorded a few times. V and J are TRBV4-1 and TRBJ2-7; TRBD2 aligns across 7 bases. There are 18 residues in the CDR3. The germline V gene has CDR1 MGHRA and CDR2 YSYEKL. Trimming at V came to 0 bases and at J to 2 bases, leaving 13 bases not matched to a gene. CDR3 nucleotides: TGCGCCAGCAGCCAAGAATGGGAACTCAGGGAGGGCACCTACGAGCAGTACTTC. Translating it yields CASSQEWELREGTYEQYF.

The chain joins TRBV7-9 to TRBJ1-4; a possible D gene is TRBD1 (6 bases). This CDR3 comprises 15 residues. The V and J ends lost 3 bases and 5 bases respectively, with 13 bases between them. Germline V gene data show CDR1 as SEHNR and CDR2 as FQNEAQ (reference sequence). The CDR3 sequence is CASSLHRDVNEKLFF. CDR3 DNA: TGTGCCAGCAGCTTGCACAGGGACGTGAATGAAAAACTGTTTTTT.

The rearrangement joins TRBV9 to TRBJ1-2, with D unclear. Trimming took off 0 bases at V and 4 bases at J, with 19 bases between the two ends. CDR1 is SGDLS and CDR2 is YYNGEE in the germline V gene. The CDR3 is made up of 17 amino acids. This CDR3 is CASSVAKRHLFPYGYTF. The CDR3, as DNA: TGTGCCAGCAGCGTAGCTAAGAGACACCTTTTCCCCTATGGCTACACCTTC.

The rearrangement links TRBV5-4 to TRBJ2-5; 11 bases are shared with TRBD1. With 0 bases clipped from V and 3 bases from J, the junction kept 4 bases outside the gene matches. In germline, CDR1 is SGHNT, CDR2 YYREEE (reference sequence). This CDR3 spans 16 amino acids. In DNA form, the CDR3 reads TGTGCCAGCAGCTTGGAGCGGACAGGGGGCGAAGAGACCCAGTACTTC. Translated, it gives CASSLERTGGEETQYF.

The gene calls are TRBV10-3 and TRBJ1-5, with D possibly TRBD1 on 6 matching bases. Trimming took 2 bases from V and 4 from J, leaving 12 bases between them. The CDR3 contains 15 residues. Germline-derived CDR1 and CDR2 are ENHRY and SYGVKD. The CDR3 region has the DNA TGTGCCATCAGTGAGGCAGGGGCCTTTAATCAGCCCCAGCATTTT. It translates to CAISEAGAFNQPQHF.

DNA for the CDR3: TGTGCCAGCATCCCCCGGGAGCTAAAAAAGAACTATGGCTACACCTTC. Protein sequence: CASIPRELKKNYGYTF. The chain joins TRBV6-7 to TRBJ1-2; D not resolved. TRBV6-7 carries the ORF label, with uncertain function. V was pared by 7 bases and J by 2 bases, with 20 bases between. This CDR3 region has 16 residues.

The chain links TRBV7-8 to TRBJ2-7; 8 bases line up with TRBD1. Trimming took 1 base from V and 2 from J; bases not matched to a gene: 1. Germline V gene lookup returns CDR1 SGHVS and CDR2 FQNEAQ. This CDR3 has 14 residues. This chain's CDR3 is CASSLEGQAYEQYF. In DNA, the CDR3 is TGTGCCAGCAGCTTAGAGGGACAGGCCTACGAGCAGTACTTC.

The CDR3, as DNA: TGTGCCAGCAGCTTAAGGGGGGGCAATGAGCAGTTCTTC. Protein product: CASSLRGGNEQFF. The rearrangement links TRBV7-3 to TRBJ2-1; 7 nucleotides match TRBD2. This CDR3 is 13 amino acids long. V gave up 1 base and J gave up 6 bases; unmatched junction bases: 0. CDR1 SGHTA and CDR2 FQGTGA come from the germline V gene.

The rearrangement joins TRBV29-1 to TRBJ2-5; 7 bases line up with TRBD2. Judging by the DNA end, TRBJ2-7 fits better; the J call may be wrong. The CDR3 is made up of 11 amino acids. CDR1 is SQVTM and CDR2 is ANQGSEA in the germline V gene. CDR3 DNA: TGCAGCGGGGAACGGGGGGACGAGCAGTACTTC. Translating gives CSGERGDEQYF.

V gene TRBV27 combines with J gene TRBJ1-6, with 7 nucleotides matching TRBD1. Germline trimming cut 2 bases from V and 9 bases from J; bases unmatched to any gene: 10. This CDR3 comprises 16 residues. Per germline, CDR1 MNHEY and CDR2 SMNVEV (reference sequence). As DNA, the CDR3 is TGTGCCAGCAGTTTAGCGGCAGGGGGTTTCGGTTCACCCCTCCACTTT. It translates to CASSLAAGGFGSPLHF.